The 25 T cell receptor beta chains below come from one sample, sequenced in a study of blood T cell repertoires in COVID-19 (dated by TCRdb to about 2020). Libraries were built with the immunoSEQ multiplex PCR assay. Drawn from immuneACCESS, this table holds only the in-frame rearrangements with V and J called that TCRdb kept. Clones are partly lost; checked studies trace under half to an unresolved V gene and leave the rest unexplained. The sample table holds some 400,000 clones, of which roughly 80% were seen once. The top ten hold more than 1% of the sample. Sequencing was performed on peripheral blood. These receptors all stem from a human donor with acute or convalescent COVID-19. The donor label of this sample is uncertain.

The gene calls are TRBV7-9 and TRBJ1-1, with 10 nucleotides matching TRBD1. The junction had 4 bases not matched to a gene; V was cut back by 4 bases and J by 5 bases. Germline values: CDR1 SEHNR, CDR2 FQNEAQ (reference sequence). The CDR3 is 14 residues long. This CDR3 is CASSSADRGTEAFF. In DNA form, the CDR3 reads TGTGCCAGCAGCTCCGCGGACAGGGGGACTGAAGCTTTCTTT.

V is TRBV15 and J is TRBJ2-6; 10 bases agree with TRBD1. This CDR3 contains 17 residues. V dropped 8 bases and J dropped 2; count of bases not matched to a gene: 9. Germline CDR1 reads LNHNV; CDR2 reads YYDKDF (reference sequence). CDR3: CATRSGTGVPGANVLTF. The CDR3 DNA sequence: TGTGCCACCCGGTCCGGGACAGGGGTCCCTGGGGCCAACGTCCTGACTTTC.

The chain has TRBV5-5 and TRBJ1-2; a possible D gene is TRBD1 (6 bases). CDR3 length: 13 residues. From germline, CDR1 is SGHKS and CDR2 YYEKEE (reference sequence). V lost 7 bases and J 2 bases, leaving 12 bases between the germline ends. CDR3 nucleotide sequence: TGTGCCAGCGGACGAACAGGGAACTATGGCTACACCTTC. Its translation is CASGRTGNYGYTF.

CDR3 DNA sequence: TGTGCCAGCAGCGTATCAGGGGGAGGCAATCAGCCCCAGCATTTT. The encoded protein is CASSVSGGGNQPQHF. The chain couples TRBV9 to TRBJ1-5, with 7 bases identical to TRBD1. The CDR3 consists of 15 residues. Germline CDR1 reads SGDLS; CDR2 reads YYNGEE. J was trimmed by 2 bases and V by 1 base; bases with no gene match: 3. The full variable domain, rest sourced from reference TRBV9 and TRBJ1-5, is DSGVTQTPKHLITATGQRVTLRCSPRSGDLSVYWYQQSLDQGLQFLIQYYNGEERAKGNILERFSAQQFPDLHSELNLSSLELGDSALYFCASSVSGGGNQPQHFGDGTRLSIL.

The chain recombines TRBV15 with TRBJ1-2, with no clear D. This CDR3 contains 16 residues. V was cut by 1 base and J by 0 bases, with 12 bases left in between. Germline CDR1 is LNHNV and CDR2 is YYDKDF (reference sequence). The chain's CDR3 is CATSRVPVAANYGYTF. CDR3 coding DNA: TGTGCCACCAGCAGAGTACCCGTTGCGGCTAACTATGGCTACACCTTC. The full variable domain, with the rest looked up from reference TRBV15 and TRBJ1-2, is DAMVIQNPRYQVTQFGKPVTLSCSQTLNHNVMYWYQQKSSQAPKLLFHYYDKDFNNEADTPDNFQSRRPNTSFCFLDIRSPGLGDTAMYLCATSRVPVAANYGYTFGSGTRLTVV.

This clone was seen a few times. The chain carries TRBV5-1 and TRBJ2-1, with TRBD2 identical over 8 bases. The CDR3 is 14 amino acids. The junction had 4 bases not matched to a gene; V was cut back by 7 bases and J by 1 base. The germline CDR1 and CDR2 sequences are SGHRS and YFSETQ. DNA for the CDR3: TGCGCCAGCGTGGCGGGGGGTTCCTACAATGAGCAGTTCTTC. Encoded protein: CASVAGGSYNEQFF.

The chain combines TRBV11-2 with TRBJ2-7; 8 bases are shared with TRBD2. The CDR3 has 17 residues. Germline V gene sequence: CDR1 SGHAT, CDR2 FQNNGV. V dropped 5 bases and J dropped 0; count of bases not matched to a gene: 12. The CDR3 nucleotides are TGTGCCAGCAGCCCGCTTCCCGCGGGAGGAAGCTCCTACGAGCAGTACTTC. Translating it yields CASSPLPAGGSSYEQYF.

V usage is TRBV7-2 and J usage is TRBJ2-1; 7 bases are shared with TRBD2. CDR1 SGHTA and CDR2 FQGNSA come from the germline V gene. Unmatched junction bases numbered 14, after V lost 3 bases and J lost 0 bases. There are 19 residues in the CDR3. The CDR3, as DNA: TGTGCCAGCAGCTTGTATCTAGCGGCCGGATTAAGCTCCTACAATGAGCAGTTCTTC. Residues: CASSLYLAAGLSSYNEQFF.

The genes are TRBV29-1 and TRBJ2-3, with 7 bases fitting TRBD1. This CDR3 is built from 13 residues. Per germline, CDR1 SQVTM and CDR2 ANQGSEA. After removal of 3 bases from V and 2 bases from J, the junction contained 2 bases not matched to a gene. The CDR3 DNA reads as TGCAGCGTTGAGGGACAGCACACAGATACGCAGTATTTT. Translation: CSVEGQHTDTQYF.

This chain connects TRBV2 to TRBJ2-1; 12 positions agree with TRBD1. In germline, CDR1 is SNHLY, CDR2 FYNNEI. Trimming cost V 10 bases and J 8 bases; bases outside gene matches: 6. CDR3 length: 13 residues. The CDR3 DNA reads TGTGCCACGCCGGGACAGGGGGCACATGAGCAGTTCTTC. Its protein product is CATPGQGAHEQFF. Variable domain in full (rest from reference TRBV2 and TRBJ2-1): EPEVTQTPSHQVTQMGQEVILRCVPISNHLYFYWYRQILGQKVEFLVSFYNNEISEKSEIFDDQFSVERPDGSNFTLKIRSTKLEDSAMYFCATPGQGAHEQFFGPGTRLTVL.

The chain joins TRBV14 to TRBJ1-1; D is perhaps TRBD1 (6 bases). The CDR3 has 13 residues. Trimming removed 1 base from V and 10 bases from J, with 13 bases in between. Germline V CDR1 and CDR2: SGHDN, FVKESK. In DNA, the CDR3 is TGTGCCAGCAGCCAAGTACAGGGCAAGAGAGCTTTCTTT. It specifies CASSQVQGKRAFF.

V is TRBV18 and J is TRBJ2-7; the match to TRBD1 covers 8 bases. Looked up from germline, CDR1 is KGHSH and CDR2 is LQKENI. V lost 3 bases, J lost 3 bases, and 7 bases stayed unmatched. The CDR3 runs to 15 residues. The CDR3 coding sequence is TGTGCCAGCTCACCTCCGGGACAGGTGTTCTACGAGCAGTACTTC. It encodes CASSPPGQVFYEQYF.

The chain combines TRBV10-3 with TRBJ2-1; 11 nucleotides agree with TRBD2. The V gene end was trimmed by 3 bases and the J gene end by 7 bases; junction bases not matched to a gene: 5. The CDR3 is 15 residues long. Germline V lookup: CDR1 ENHRY, CDR2 SYGVKD. The CDR3 spells CAISDRTSGSNEQFF. As DNA, the CDR3 is TGTGCCATCAGTGATAGGACTAGCGGGTCGAATGAGCAGTTCTTC.

In nucleotides, the CDR3 is TGCGCCAGCAGCTTGGGGAGGACCCAATCCCCCCTTTACGAGCAGTACTTC. The encoded protein is CASSLGRTQSPLYEQYF. The rearrangement uses TRBV5-1 and TRBJ2-7, with a possible D match to TRBD2 (5 bases). The CDR3 extends over 17 amino acids. Trimming removed 0 bases at V and 4 bases at J, with 20 bases between. Looked up from germline, CDR1 is SGHRS and CDR2 is YFSETQ.

The chain employs TRBV7-6 and TRBJ2-7, with 10 nucleotides matching TRBD1. The CDR3 has 15 amino acids. V was clipped by 3 bases and J by 3 bases; unmatched bases: 5. Germline CDR1 and CDR2: SGHVS and FNYEAQ. CDR3 residues: CASSFSGQGHYEQYF. CDR3 DNA sequence: TGTGCCAGCAGCTTTTCGGGACAGGGGCACTACGAGCAGTACTTC.

This clone occurred once. The chain links TRBV18 to TRBJ1-2; 11 nucleotides agree with TRBD1. The germline gives CDR1 KGHSH, CDR2 LQKENI. This CDR3 is 18 amino acids long. V dropped 5 bases and J dropped 3; count of bases not matched to a gene: 14. Here the CDR3 reads CASSSLGQGAVMDYGYTF. CDR3 sequence (DNA): TGTGCCAGCTCAAGCCTAGGACAGGGGGCGGTTATGGACTATGGCTACACCTTC. Full variable domain (missing parts from reference TRBV18 and TRBJ1-2): NAGVMQNPRHLVRRRGQEARLRCSPMKGHSHVYWYRQLPEEGLKFMVYLQKENIIDESGMPKERFSAEFPKEGPSILRIQQVVRGDSAAYFCASSSLGQGAVMDYGYTFGSGTRLTVV.

CDR3 in DNA: TGTGCCAGCAGTTCCAACAGGGGAGAGGGTGGCTACACCTTC. Translated, it gives CASSSNRGEGGYTF. The V call is TRBV7-9, the J call TRBJ1-2, with 7 bases lining up with TRBD1. Germline V gene data show CDR1 as SEHNR and CDR2 as FQNEAQ (reference sequence). Trimming cost V 6 bases and J 7 bases; bases outside gene matches: 11. The CDR3 is made up of 14 amino acids.

The rearrangement uses TRBV19 and TRBJ1-1; D not resolved. The germline CDR1 and CDR2 sequences are LNHDA and SQIVND (reference sequence). With 3 bases removed from V and 6 bases from J, the gap between germline ends came to 20 bases. This CDR3 region has 16 residues. The chain's CDR3 is CASSIPPGLLGAEAFF. In nucleotides, the CDR3 is TGTGCCAGTAGTATCCCTCCCGGACTTCTCGGGGCTGAAGCTTTCTTT.

The chain is built from TRBV3-1 (or the pseudogene TRBV3-2) and TRBJ1-1, with 7 positions matching TRBD1. CDR1 is LGHDT and CDR2 is YNNKEL in the germline V gene (reference sequence). CDR3 length equals 13 residues. Unmatched junction bases numbered 2, after V lost 4 bases and J lost 3 bases. The CDR3 protein is CASSPGQYTEAFF. The CDR3 DNA is TGTGCCAGCAGCCCGGGACAGTACACTGAAGCTTTCTTT.

This clone was counted a few times. This chain joins TRBV5-1 and TRBJ2-3; 9 bases map to TRBD2. J was trimmed by 5 bases and V by 0 bases; bases with no gene match: 7. The CDR3 sequence is 16 residues long. Germline CDR1 reads SGHRS; CDR2 reads YFSETQ. The DNA of the CDR3 is TGCGCCAGCAGCTTGGAGGCTAGCGGGGTCGTAGATACGCAGTATTTT. Protein product: CASSLEASGVVDTQYF.

This sequence joins TRBV21-1 and TRBJ1-3; whether TRBD1, the table's D call, matches the DNA was not checked. TRBV21-1 is shown as a pseudogene. The CDR3 covers 18 residues. CDR3: CASSKATLTARSGNTIYF. CDR3 DNA sequence: TGTGCCAGCAGCAAAGCTACACTGACAGCCCGATCTGGAAACACCATATATTTT.

CDR3 DNA sequence: TGCGCCAGCAGCTTATACCCCGAGACAGGGTTGGGCCCTGAAGCTTTCTTT. Encoded protein: CASSLYPETGLGPEAFF. This chain joins TRBV5-1 and TRBJ1-1, with TRBD1 matching 7 bases. V shed 2 bases, J shed 6 bases, and the junction held 16 bases outside the gene matches. The CDR3 is 17 amino acids. Germline V lookup: CDR1 SGHRS, CDR2 YFSETQ.

The V and J genes are TRBV7-7 and TRBJ2-5, with D maybe TRBD1 (6 bases). V dropped 3 bases and J dropped 4 bases, with 12 bases sitting between them. The CDR3 has 14 residues. Per germline, CDR1 SSHAT and CDR2 FNYEAQ (reference sequence). CDR3 coding DNA: TGTGCCAGCAGCTTTACAGGGACGGGAGAGACCCAGTACTTC. As protein: CASSFTGTGETQYF.

This clone was seen more than once but under ten times. V and J are TRBV27 and TRBJ2-1, with a weak D call TRBD1 (6 bases). Per germline, CDR1 MNHEY and CDR2 SMNVEV (reference sequence). The CDR3 is made up of 14 amino acids. V was trimmed by 3 bases and J by 2 bases, leaving 8 bases between them. As DNA, the CDR3 is TGTGCCAGCAGTTTTAGGGGGACCTACAATGAGCAGTTCTTC. Amino acid sequence: CASSFRGTYNEQFF.

V gene TRBV9 combines with J gene TRBJ2-5, with 9 bases identical to TRBD1. CDR1 and CDR2 (germline): SGDLS, YYNGEE. The V gene end was trimmed by 0 bases and the J gene end by 5 bases; junction bases not matched to a gene: 8. The CDR3 runs to 16 residues. CDR3 bases: TGTGCCAGCAGCGTAGGGAACACAGGGGGCGGTGAGACCCAGTACTTC. It yields the protein CASSVGNTGGGETQYF.